The sample holds one count of the clone carrying this T cell receptor beta chain. Its antigen is currently unknown. The data originate from a study of untreated major depressive disorder. No current or lifetime mood disorder and depressive symptom score of 5 or less defined controls. Study results and limitations: The small study sample limits how generally findings apply.

Clones were sequenced by immunoSEQ multiplex PCR, and TCRdb holds only the in-frame ones, with some missing. The sample holds 20,000 to 25,000 clones; about 93% are singletons and the top ten take approximately 0.32%. Sequencing input: CD4+ T cells from PBMCs. The receptor was derived from a man aged 25 to 45 in good health.

The CDR3, as DNA: TGTGCCAGCAGCCGCATAAGAGGGGAAGGGGGAGGGCTAGACTACGAGCAGTACTTC. Translation: CASSRIRGEGGGLDYEQYF. The chain employs TRBV4-2 and TRBJ2-7, with D tentatively TRBD2 (7 bases). Germline V gene data show CDR1 as LGHNA and CDR2 as YNFKEQ. Trimming left V 4 bases short and J 3 bases short, with 28 bases between. The CDR3 is 19 residues long.